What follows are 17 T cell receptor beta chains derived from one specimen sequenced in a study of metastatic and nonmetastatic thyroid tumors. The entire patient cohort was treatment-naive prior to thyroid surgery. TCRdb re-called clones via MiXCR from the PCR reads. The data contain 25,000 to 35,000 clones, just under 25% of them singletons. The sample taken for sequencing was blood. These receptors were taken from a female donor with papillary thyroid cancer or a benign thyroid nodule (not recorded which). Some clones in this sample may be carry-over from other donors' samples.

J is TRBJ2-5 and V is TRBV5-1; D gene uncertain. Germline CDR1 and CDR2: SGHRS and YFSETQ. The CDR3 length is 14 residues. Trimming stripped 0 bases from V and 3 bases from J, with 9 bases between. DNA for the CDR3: TGCGCCAGCAGCTTGGTACCTGGTAAAGAGACCCAGTACTTC. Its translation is CASSLVPGKETQYF.

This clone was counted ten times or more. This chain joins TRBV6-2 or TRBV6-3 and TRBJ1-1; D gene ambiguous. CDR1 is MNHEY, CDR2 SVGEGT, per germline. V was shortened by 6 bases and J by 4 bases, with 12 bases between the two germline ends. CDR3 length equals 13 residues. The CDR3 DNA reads TGTGCCAGCAGACTTGGAGGGAGCACTGAAGCTTTCTTT. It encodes CASRLGGSTEAFF.

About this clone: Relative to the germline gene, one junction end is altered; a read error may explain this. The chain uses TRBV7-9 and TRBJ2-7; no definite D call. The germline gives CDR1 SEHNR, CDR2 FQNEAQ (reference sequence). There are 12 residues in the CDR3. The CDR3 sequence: CASSRVFYEPYF. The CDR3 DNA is TGTGCCAGCAGCAGGGTATTCTATGAGCCGTACTTC.

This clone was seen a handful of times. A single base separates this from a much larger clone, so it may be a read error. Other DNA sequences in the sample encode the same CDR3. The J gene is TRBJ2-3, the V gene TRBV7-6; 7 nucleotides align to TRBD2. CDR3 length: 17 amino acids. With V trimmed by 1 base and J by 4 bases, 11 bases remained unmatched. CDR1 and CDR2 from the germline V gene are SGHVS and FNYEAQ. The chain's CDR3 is CASSLGRLNGRPDTQYF. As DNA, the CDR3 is TGTGCCAGCAGCTTAGGTCGACTGAACGGGAGGCCAGATACGCAGTATTTT.

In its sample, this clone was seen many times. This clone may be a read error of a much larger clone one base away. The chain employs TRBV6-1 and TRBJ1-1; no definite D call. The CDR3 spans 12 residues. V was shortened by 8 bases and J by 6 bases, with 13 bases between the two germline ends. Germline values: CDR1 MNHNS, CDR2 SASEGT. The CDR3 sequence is CASGRPGPEAFF. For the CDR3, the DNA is TGTGCCAGCGGGCGACCGGGCCCTGAAGCTTTCTTT.

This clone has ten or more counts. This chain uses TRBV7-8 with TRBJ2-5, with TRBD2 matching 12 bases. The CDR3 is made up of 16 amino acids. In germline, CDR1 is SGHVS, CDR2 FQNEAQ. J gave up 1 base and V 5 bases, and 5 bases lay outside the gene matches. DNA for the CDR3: TGTGCCAGCAGCCGTCGGACTAGCGGGGTCCAAGAGACCCAGTACTTC. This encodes CASSRRTSGVQETQYF.

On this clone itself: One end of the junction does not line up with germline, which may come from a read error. As DNA, the CDR3 is TGTGTCAGCACCAACGGGGTTAGCACAGATACGCAGTATTTT. Translation gives CVSTNGVSTDTQYF. The chain is built from TRBV6-1 and TRBJ2-3; tentative D call: TRBD2 (5 bases). The CDR3 has 14 amino acids. Germline V lookup: CDR1 MNHNS, CDR2 SASEGT.

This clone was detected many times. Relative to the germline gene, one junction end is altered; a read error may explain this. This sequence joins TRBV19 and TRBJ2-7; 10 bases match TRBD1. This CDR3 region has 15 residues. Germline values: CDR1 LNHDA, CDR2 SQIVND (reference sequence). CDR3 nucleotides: TGTGCCAGTGGTATTACGGGACAGGGGTCCCACGAGCAGTACTTC. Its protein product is CASGITGQGSHEQYF.

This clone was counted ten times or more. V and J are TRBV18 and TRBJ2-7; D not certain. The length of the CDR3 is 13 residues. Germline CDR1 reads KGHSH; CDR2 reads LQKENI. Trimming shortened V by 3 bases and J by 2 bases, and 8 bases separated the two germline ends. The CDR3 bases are TGTGCCAGCTCACCCGTCGGTACCTACGAGCAGTACTTC. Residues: CASSPVGTYEQYF.

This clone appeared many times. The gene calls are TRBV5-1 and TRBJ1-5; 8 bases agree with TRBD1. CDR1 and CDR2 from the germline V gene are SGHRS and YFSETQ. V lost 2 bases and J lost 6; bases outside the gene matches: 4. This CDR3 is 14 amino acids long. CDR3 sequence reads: CASSFTGGGQPQHF. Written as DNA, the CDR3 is TGCGCCAGCAGCTTTACAGGGGGGGGTCAGCCCCAGCATTTT.

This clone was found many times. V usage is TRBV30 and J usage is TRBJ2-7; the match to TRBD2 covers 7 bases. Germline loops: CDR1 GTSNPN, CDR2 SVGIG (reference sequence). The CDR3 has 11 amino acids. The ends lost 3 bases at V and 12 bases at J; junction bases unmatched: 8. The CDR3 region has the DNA TGTGCCTGGAGGGGGGAGGGAAGTGCGTACTTC. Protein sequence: CAWRGEGSAYF.

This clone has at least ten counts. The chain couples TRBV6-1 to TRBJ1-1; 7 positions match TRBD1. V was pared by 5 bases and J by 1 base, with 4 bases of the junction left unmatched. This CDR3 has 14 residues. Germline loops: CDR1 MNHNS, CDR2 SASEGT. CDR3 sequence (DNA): TGTGCCAGCAGTCCAGGACAGGCGAACACTGAAGCTTTCTTT. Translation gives CASSPGQANTEAFF.

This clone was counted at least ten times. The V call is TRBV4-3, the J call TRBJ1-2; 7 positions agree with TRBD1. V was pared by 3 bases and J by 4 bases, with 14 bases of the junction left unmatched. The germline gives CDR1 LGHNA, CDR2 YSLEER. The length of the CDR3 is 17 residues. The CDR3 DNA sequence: TGCGCCAGCAGCCAGGGGGTTTCGGGCGGGACAGTCTATGGCTACACCTTC. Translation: CASSQGVSGGTVYGYTF.

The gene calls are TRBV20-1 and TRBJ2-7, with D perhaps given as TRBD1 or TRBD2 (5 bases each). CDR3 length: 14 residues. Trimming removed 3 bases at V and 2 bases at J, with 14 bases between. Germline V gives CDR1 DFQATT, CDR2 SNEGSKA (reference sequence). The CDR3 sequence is CSASRGSRTYEQYF. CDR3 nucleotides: TGCAGTGCTAGTCGGGGCTCCAGAACCTACGAGCAGTACTTC.

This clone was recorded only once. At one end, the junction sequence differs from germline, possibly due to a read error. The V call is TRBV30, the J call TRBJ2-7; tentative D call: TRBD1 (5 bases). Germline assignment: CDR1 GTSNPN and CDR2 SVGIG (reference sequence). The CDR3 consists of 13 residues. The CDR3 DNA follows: TGTGCCCGGAGTGGGATAGGGGTACTCGAGCAGTACTTC. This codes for CARSGIGVLEQYF.

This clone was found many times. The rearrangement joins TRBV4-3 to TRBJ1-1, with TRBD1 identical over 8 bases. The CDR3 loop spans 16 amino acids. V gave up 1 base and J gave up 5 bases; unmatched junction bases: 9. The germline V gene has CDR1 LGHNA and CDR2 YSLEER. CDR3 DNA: TGCGCCAGCAGCCAAGGCCACACAGGGGGTTGGACTGAAGCTTTCTTT. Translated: CASSQGHTGGWTEAFF.

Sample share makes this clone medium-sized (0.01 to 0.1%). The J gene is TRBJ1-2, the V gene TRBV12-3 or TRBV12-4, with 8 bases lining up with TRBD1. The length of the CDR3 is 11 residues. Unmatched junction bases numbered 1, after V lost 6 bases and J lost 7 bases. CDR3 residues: CASRDRAGYTF. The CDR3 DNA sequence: TGTGCCAGCAGGGACAGGGCTGGCTACACCTTC.